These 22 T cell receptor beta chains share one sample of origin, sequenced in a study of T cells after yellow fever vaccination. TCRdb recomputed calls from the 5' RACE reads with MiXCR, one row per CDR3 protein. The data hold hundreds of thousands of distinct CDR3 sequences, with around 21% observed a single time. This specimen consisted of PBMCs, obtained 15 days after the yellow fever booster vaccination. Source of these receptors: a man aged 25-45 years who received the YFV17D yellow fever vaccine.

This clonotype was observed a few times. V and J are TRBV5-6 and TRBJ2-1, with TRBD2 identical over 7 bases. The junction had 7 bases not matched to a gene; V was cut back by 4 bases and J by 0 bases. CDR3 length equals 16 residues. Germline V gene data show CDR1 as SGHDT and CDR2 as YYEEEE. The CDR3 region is CASSRQAGSSYNEQFF. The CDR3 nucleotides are TGTGCCAGCAGCAGGCAAGCGGGGAGCTCCTACAATGAGCAGTTCTTC.

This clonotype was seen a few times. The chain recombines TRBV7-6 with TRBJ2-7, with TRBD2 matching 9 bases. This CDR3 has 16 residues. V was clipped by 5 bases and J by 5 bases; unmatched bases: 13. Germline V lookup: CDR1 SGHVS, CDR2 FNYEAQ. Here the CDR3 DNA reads TGTGCCAGCAGCCCCTGGGGCGCGGGAGGGCCACACGAGCAGTACTTC. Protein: CASSPWGAGGPHEQYF.

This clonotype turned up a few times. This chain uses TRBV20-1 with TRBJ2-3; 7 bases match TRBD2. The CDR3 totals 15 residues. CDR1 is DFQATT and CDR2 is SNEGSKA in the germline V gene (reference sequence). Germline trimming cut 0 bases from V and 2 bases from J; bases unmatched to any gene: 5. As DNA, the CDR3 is TGCAGTGCTAGAGATCTAGCGGAACACACAGATACGCAGTATTTT. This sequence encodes CSARDLAEHTDTQYF.

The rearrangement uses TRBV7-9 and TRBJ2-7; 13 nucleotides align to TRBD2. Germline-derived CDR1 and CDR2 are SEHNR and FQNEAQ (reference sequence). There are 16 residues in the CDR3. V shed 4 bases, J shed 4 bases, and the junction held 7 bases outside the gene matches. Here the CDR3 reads CASSSRTSGSQYEQYF. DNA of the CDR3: TGTGCCAGCAGCTCTAGGACTAGCGGGAGTCAGTACGAGCAGTACTTC.

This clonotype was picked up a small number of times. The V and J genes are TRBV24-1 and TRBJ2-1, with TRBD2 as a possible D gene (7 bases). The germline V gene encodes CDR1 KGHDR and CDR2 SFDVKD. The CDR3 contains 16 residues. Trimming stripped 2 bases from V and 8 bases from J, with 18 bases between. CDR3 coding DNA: TGTGCCACCAGTGATTCCCGAGGGGGGGGCAAGTATGAGCAGTTCTTC. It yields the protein CATSDSRGGGKYEQFF.

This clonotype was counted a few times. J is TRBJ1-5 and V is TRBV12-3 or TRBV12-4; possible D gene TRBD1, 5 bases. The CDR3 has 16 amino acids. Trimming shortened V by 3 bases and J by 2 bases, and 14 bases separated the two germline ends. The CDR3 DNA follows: TGTGCCAGCAGTTTTACTCGGGGCAGCGGCAATCAGCCCCAGCATTTT. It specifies CASSFTRGSGNQPQHF.

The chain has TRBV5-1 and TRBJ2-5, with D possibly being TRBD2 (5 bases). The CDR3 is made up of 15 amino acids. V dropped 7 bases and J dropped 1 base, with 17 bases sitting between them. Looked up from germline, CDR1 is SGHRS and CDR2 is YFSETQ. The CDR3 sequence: CASSSNSGIQETQYF. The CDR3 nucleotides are TGCGCCAGCTCTTCAAACAGCGGCATCCAAGAGACCCAGTACTTC.

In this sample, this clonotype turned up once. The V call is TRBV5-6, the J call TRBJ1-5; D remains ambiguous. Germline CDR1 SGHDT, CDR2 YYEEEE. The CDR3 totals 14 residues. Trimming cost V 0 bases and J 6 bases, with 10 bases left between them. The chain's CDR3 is CASSLGGGLQPQHF. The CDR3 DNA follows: TGTGCCAGCAGCTTGGGTGGCGGTCTTCAGCCCCAGCATTTT.

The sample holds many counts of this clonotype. For the CDR3, the DNA is TGTGCCAGCTCACCAGCGATAAGCAACTCCTACAATGAGCAGTTCTTC. Translation gives CASSPAISNSYNEQFF. The V and J genes are TRBV18 and TRBJ2-1; no definite D call. The germline gives CDR1 KGHSH, CDR2 LQKENI. Trimming took 2 bases from V and 0 from J, leaving 11 bases between them. The CDR3 runs 16 residues.

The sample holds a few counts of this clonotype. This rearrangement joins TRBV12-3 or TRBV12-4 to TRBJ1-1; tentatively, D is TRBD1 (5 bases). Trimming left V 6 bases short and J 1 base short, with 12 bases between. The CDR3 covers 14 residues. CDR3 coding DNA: TGTGCCAGCAGGAGAGGACACGCGAACACTGAAGCTTTCTTT. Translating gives CASRRGHANTEAFF.

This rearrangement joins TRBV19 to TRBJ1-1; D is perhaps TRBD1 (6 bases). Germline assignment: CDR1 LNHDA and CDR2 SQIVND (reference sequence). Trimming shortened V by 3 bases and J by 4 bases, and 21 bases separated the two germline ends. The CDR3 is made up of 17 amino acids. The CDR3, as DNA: TGTGCCAGTAGTATTTCGGGGCAGGGGCTCGGTGGCACTGAAGCTTTCTTT. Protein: CASSISGQGLGGTEAFF. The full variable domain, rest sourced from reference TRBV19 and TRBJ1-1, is DGGITQSPKYLFRKEGQNVTLSCEQNLNHDAMYWYRQDPGQGLRLIYYSQIVNDFQKGDIAEGYSVSREKKESFPLTVTSAQKNPTAFYLCASSISGQGLGGTEAFFGQGTRLTVV.

The CDR3 is CAISVSSDAVQYF. The CDR3 bases are TGTGCCATCAGCGTCTCTAGCGACGCAGTGCAGTACTTC. The chain has TRBV10-3 and TRBJ2-7; weak D call: TRBD2 (6 bases). The CDR3 loop spans 13 amino acids. Trimming cost V 6 bases and J 9 bases, with 18 bases left between them. In germline, CDR1 is ENHRY, CDR2 SYGVKD.

The CDR3 DNA reads TGCGCCAGCAGCCTAGACCCCCGGGGGAGCTCCTACAATGAGCAGTTCTTC. Its translation is CASSLDPRGSSYNEQFF. The chain uses TRBV4-3 and TRBJ2-1, with D possibly being TRBD2 (6 bases). This CDR3 is 17 amino acids long. Trimming removed 4 bases at V and 0 bases at J, with 16 bases between. Germline-derived CDR1 and CDR2 are LGHNA and YSLEER.

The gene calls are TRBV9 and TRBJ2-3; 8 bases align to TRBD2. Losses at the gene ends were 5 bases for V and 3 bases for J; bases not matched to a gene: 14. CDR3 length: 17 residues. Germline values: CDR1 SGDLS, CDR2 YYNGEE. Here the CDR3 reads CASSRRGKSGGTDTQYF. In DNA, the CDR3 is TGTGCCAGCAGTCGCAGGGGTAAGAGCGGGGGAACAGATACGCAGTATTTT.

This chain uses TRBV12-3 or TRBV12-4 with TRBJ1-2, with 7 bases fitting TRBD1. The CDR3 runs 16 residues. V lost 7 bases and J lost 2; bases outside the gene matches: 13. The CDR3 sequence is CASKGGRASPNYGYTF. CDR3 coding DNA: TGTGCCAGCAAAGGGGGCAGGGCCAGCCCCAACTATGGCTACACCTTC.

The chain's CDR3 is CASSPFQGAGIMNTEAFF. CDR3 DNA: TGTGCCAGCAGCCCCTTCCAGGGGGCGGGTATAATGAACACTGAAGCTTTCTTT. This chain joins TRBV7-8 and TRBJ1-1; 8 bases map to TRBD1. CDR1 and CDR2 (germline): SGHVS, FQNEAQ. This CDR3 comprises 18 residues. Trimming cost V 5 bases and J 0 bases; bases outside gene matches: 14.

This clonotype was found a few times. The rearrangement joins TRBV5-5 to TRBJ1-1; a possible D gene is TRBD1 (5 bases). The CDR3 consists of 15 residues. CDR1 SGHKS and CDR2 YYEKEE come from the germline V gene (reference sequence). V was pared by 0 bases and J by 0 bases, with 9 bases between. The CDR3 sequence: CASSLDRLLNTEAFF. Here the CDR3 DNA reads TGTGCCAGCAGCTTGGACAGGTTGCTGAACACTGAAGCTTTCTTT.

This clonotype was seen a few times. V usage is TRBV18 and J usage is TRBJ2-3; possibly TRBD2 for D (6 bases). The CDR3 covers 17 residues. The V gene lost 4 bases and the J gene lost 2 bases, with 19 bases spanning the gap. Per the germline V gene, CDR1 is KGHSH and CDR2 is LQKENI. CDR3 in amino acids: CASSLSGSRPNTDTQYF. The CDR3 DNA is TGTGCCAGCTCACTATCCGGGAGCCGCCCAAACACAGATACGCAGTATTTT.

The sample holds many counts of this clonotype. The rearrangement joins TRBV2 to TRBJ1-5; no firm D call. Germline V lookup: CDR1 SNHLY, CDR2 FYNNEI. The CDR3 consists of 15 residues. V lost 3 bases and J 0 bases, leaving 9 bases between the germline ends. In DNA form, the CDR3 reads TGTGCCAGCAGTGACGGCAGGAATAGCAATCAGCCCCAGCATTTT. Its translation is CASSDGRNSNQPQHF.

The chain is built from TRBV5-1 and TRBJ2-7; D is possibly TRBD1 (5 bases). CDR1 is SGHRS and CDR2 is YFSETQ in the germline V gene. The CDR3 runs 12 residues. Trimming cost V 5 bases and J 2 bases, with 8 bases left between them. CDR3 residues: CASRGEAYEQYF. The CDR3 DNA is TGCGCCAGCAGAGGGGAAGCCTACGAGCAGTACTTC. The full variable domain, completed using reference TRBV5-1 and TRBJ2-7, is KAGVTQTPRYLIKTRGQQVTLSCSPISGHRSVSWYQQTPGQGLQFLFEYFSETQRNKGNFPGRFSGRQFSNSRSEMNVSTLELGDSALYLCASRGEAYEQYFGPGTRLTVT.

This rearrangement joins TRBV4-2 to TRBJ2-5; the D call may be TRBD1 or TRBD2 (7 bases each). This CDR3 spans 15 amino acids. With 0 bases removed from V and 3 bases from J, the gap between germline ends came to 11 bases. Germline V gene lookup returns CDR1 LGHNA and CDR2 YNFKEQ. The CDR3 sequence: CASSQEQGREETQYF. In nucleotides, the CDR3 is TGTGCCAGCAGCCAAGAACAGGGGAGGGAAGAGACCCAGTACTTC.

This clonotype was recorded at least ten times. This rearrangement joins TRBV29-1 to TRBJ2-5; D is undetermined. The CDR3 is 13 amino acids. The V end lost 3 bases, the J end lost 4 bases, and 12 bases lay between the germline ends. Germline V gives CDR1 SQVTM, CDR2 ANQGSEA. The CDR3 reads CSVDPGSSETQYF. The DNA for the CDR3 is TGCAGCGTTGATCCTGGATCATCAGAGACCCAGTACTTC.